The rows below give T cell receptor beta chains drawn from one sample of a study of blood T cell repertoires in COVID-19. Assay: immunoSEQ multiplex PCR; the TCRdb copy retains only in-frame clones and omits some. The table lists about 370,000 clones, around 90% of them singletons, with around 3% in the top ten. Sequenced: peripheral blood. The receptors come from a woman in her 30s with COVID-19, enrolled during active disease. The CDR3 runs from the conserved cysteine through the conserved F or W. The order of the fields is clone size, V gene, D gene, J gene, CDR3 protein, CDR3 DNA. The D gene is left open where the match is weak. Some rows have no size entry. The others give once, few or many, or a class for an expanded clone.

once	TRBV7-2	-	TRBJ2-2	CASSLGAYTGELFF	TGTGCCAGCAGCTTAGGGGCCTACACCGGGGAGCTGTTTTTT
-	TRBV7-2	-	TRBJ1-2	CASSPGSPYYGYTF	TGTGCCAGCTCCCCCGGGTCACCCTACTATGGCTACACCTTC
-	TRBV7-2	-	TRBJ1-6	CASSLEGGPNSPLHF	TGTGCCAGCAGCTTAGAAGGCGGTCCTAATTCACCCCTCCACTTT
-	TRBV28	-	TRBJ1-4	CASSLGSLGHEKLFF	TGTGCCAGCAGTTTAGGGTCCCTGGGGCATGAAAAACTGTTTTTT
-	TRBV6-5	TRBD2	TRBJ2-1	CASSLGGDRIFF	TGTGCCAGCAGTTTGGGAGGGGATCGTATATTCTTC
once	TRBV2	TRBD1	TRBJ2-5	CASSPDRGRETQYF	TGTGCCAGCAGCCCAGACAGGGGTAGAGAGACCCAGTACTTC
-	TRBV21-1	-	TRBJ2-5	CASSKARGSAQETQYF	TGTGCCAGCAGCAAAGCAAGGGGATCGGCCCAAGAGACCCAGTACTTC
-	TRBV4-3	-	TRBJ1-2	CASSQDLWGTGYTF	TGCGCCAGCAGCCAAGATCTGTGGGGCACTGGCTACACCTTC
-	TRBV20-1	-	TRBJ1-6	CSASGPSGNNSPLHF	TGCAGTGCTAGTGGGCCGTCGGGAAATAATTCACCCCTCCACTTT
-	TRBV4-3	TRBD1	TRBJ1-4	CASSHTGGNEKLFF	TGCGCCAGCAGTCATACAGGGGGTAATGAAAAACTGTTTTTT
-	TRBV19	TRBD2	TRBJ2-1	CASIAGTSYGEQFF	TGTGCCAGTATCGCCGGGACTAGCTATGGTGAGCAGTTCTTC
-	TRBV4-1	TRBD1	TRBJ2-1	CASSQPTGGAFSSYNEQFF	TGCGCCAGCAGCCAACCTACAGGGGGCGCCTTTAGCTCCTACAATGAGCAGTTCTTC
-	TRBV6-2/TRBV6-3	-	TRBJ1-5	CASSLRMSQPQHF	TGTGCCAGCAGCCTCAGAATGTCTCAGCCCCAGCATTTT
-	TRBV19	-	TRBJ1-3	CASSIAGVRGNTIYF	TGTGCCAGTAGTATAGCTGGAGTTCGTGGAAACACCATATATTTT
once	TRBV2	TRBD1	TRBJ1-5	CASRRTGSSNQPQHF	TGTGCCAGCAGGAGGACAGGGTCTAGCAATCAGCCCCAGCATTTT
-	TRBV5-4	-	TRBJ2-1	CASRNPDRSDEQFF	TGTGCCAGCAGAAACCCCGACAGATCCGATGAGCAGTTCTTC
-	TRBV7-2	TRBD2	TRBJ2-5	CASTKFRGGVQETQYF	TGTGCCAGCACTAAATTTCGCGGGGGGGTCCAAGAGACCCAGTACTTC
-	TRBV19	-	TRBJ1-1	CASSSPREATEAFF	TGTGCCAGTAGTTCCCCACGGGAGGCCACTGAAGCTTTCTTT
-	TRBV3-1/TRBV3-2	TRBD2	TRBJ2-5	CASSTLAENLKETQYF	TGTGCCAGCAGCACACTAGCGGAGAACTTAAAAGAGACCCAGTACTTC
-	TRBV10-3	TRBD1	TRBJ1-4	CAISGGQSLNEKLFF	TGTGCCATCAGTGGGGGACAGAGCCTTAATGAAAAACTGTTTTTT
-	TRBV4-1	TRBD1	TRBJ2-1	CASSPDRGRSSYNEQFF	TGCGCCAGCAGCCCCGACAGGGGTCGGAGCTCCTACAATGAGCAGTTCTTC
-	TRBV5-4	-	TRBJ2-5	CASSPTTKRGQETQYF	TGTGCCAGCAGCCCAACGACGAAACGGGGGCAAGAGACCCAGTACTTC
-	TRBV5-1	TRBD2	TRBJ2-3	CASSFGLAGATDTQYF	TGCGCCAGCAGCTTTGGCCTAGCGGGTGCTACAGATACGCAGTATTTT
-	TRBV2	TRBD1	TRBJ2-5	CASSTGQGSGETQYF	TGTGCCAGCAGTACGGGACAGGGTTCAGGGGAGACCCAGTACTTC
-	TRBV7-2	-	TRBJ1-1	CASSLAGLPRAFF	TGTGCCAGCAGCTTAGCGGGGCTGCCGAGGGCTTTCTTT
-	TRBV24-1	TRBD2	TRBJ2-1	CATSPRGGTNRDEQFF	TGTGCCACCAGTCCGCGGGGGGGCACTAACCGGGATGAGCAGTTCTTC
-	TRBV28	TRBD1	TRBJ1-6	CASSLNRGPYNSPLHF	TGTGCCAGCAGTTTGAACAGGGGCCCCTATAATTCACCCCTCCACTTT
-	TRBV9	TRBD1	TRBJ2-1	CASSTGGGWDEQFF	TGTGCCAGCAGCACAGGGGGCGGGTGGGATGAGCAGTTCTTC
-	TRBV12-5	TRBD2	TRBJ2-5	CASGLVPISRTSGPWGTQYF	TGTGCTAGTGGTTTGGTACCAATATCGAGGACTAGCGGCCCTTGGGGGACCCAGTACTTC
-	TRBV19	TRBD1	TRBJ2-3	CASSIGQVGTDTQYF	TGTGCCAGTAGTATCGGACAGGTGGGCACAGATACGCAGTATTTT
-	TRBV9	TRBD2	TRBJ2-3	CASSGPAGPRNTQYF	TGTGCCAGCAGCGGTCCAGCGGGGCCCAGGAATACGCAGTATTTT
-	TRBV3-1/TRBV3-2	-	TRBJ2-5	CASSQDLSQETQYF	TGTGCCAGCAGCCAAGATCTGTCTCAAGAGACCCAGTACTTC
-	TRBV27	-	TRBJ2-1	CASSLITPIYNEQFF	TGTGCCAGCAGTTTGATAACACCAATATACAATGAGCAGTTCTTC
-	TRBV5-5	-	TRBJ2-2	CASSLELGLFAGELFF	TGTGCCAGCAGCTTGGAGTTGGGGCTATTTGCCGGGGAGCTGTTTTTT
-	TRBV27	TRBD2	TRBJ2-7	CASSPRPPPLQQRGPLEQYF	TGTGCCAGCAGTCCGAGGCCCCCGCCATTACAACAGCGGGGTCCTCTCGAGCAGTACTTC
-	TRBV7-9	TRBD1	TRBJ2-1	CASRQGDLFNEQFF	TGTGCCAGCAGACAGGGGGACCTCTTTAATGAGCAGTTCTTC
-	TRBV2	-	TRBJ2-3	CASRSRDNTLFTDTQYF	TGTGCCAGCAGGAGTCGGGACAACACCTTATTCACAGATACGCAGTATTTT
-	TRBV28	-	TRBJ1-1	CATRRPATRGTEAFF	TGTGCCACCCGTCGACCCGCGACTCGTGGCACTGAAGCTTTCTTT
-	TRBV28	-	TRBJ1-1	CASITLRGEAFF	TGTGCCAGCATCACCCTGCGGGGAGAAGCTTTCTTT
-	TRBV5-6	-	TRBJ2-5	CASSLLGEEETQYF	TGTGCCAGCAGCCTGCTGGGGGAGGAGGAGACCCAGTACTTC
-	TRBV11-2	TRBD1	TRBJ1-1	CASSVYRGPEAFF	TGTGCCAGCAGCGTGTACAGGGGGCCTGAAGCTTTCTTT
-	TRBV11-2	TRBD2	TRBJ2-1	CASSGLAGHYEQFF	TGTGCCAGCAGTGGGCTAGCGGGACACTATGAGCAGTTCTTC
-	TRBV5-5	-	TRBJ1-2	CASSLVADSSYGYTF	TGTGCCAGCAGCTTGGTAGCGGACTCGAGCTATGGCTACACCTTC
-	TRBV2	TRBD1	TRBJ1-2	CASSDRTGYGYTF	TGTGCCAGCAGTGACCGGACAGGGTATGGCTACACCTTC
-	TRBV28	-	TRBJ2-1	CASRAAASFYNEQFF	TGTGCCAGCCGTGCCGCTGCTAGTTTCTACAATGAGCAGTTCTTC
once	TRBV6-5	-	TRBJ1-5	CASNIDLGANQPQHF	TGTGCCAGCAATATAGACCTAGGGGCCAATCAGCCCCAGCATTTT
once	TRBV6-1	-	TRBJ2-5	CASSEAVRGETQYF	TGTGCCAGCAGTGAAGCGGTAAGGGGAGAGACCCAGTACTTC
-	TRBV9	-	TRBJ2-6	CASSPYDRLGYGANVLTF	TGTGCCAGCAGCCCCTACGACAGGCTAGGATATGGGGCCAACGTCCTGACTTTC
-	TRBV18	-	TRBJ2-4	CASSRGQRIQYF	TGTGCCAGCTCACGAGGCCAGCGCATTCAGTACTTC
-	TRBV5-6	-	TRBJ1-2	CASSQGNYGYTF	TGTGCCAGCAGCCAGGGGAACTATGGCTACACCTTC
-	TRBV5-1	TRBD2	TRBJ2-5	CASSDPGDRGAQYF	TGCGCCAGCAGCGACCCCGGGGACCGGGGGGCCCAGTACTTC
-	TRBV7-2	TRBD1	TRBJ2-5	CASSTGGVYQETQYF	TGTGCCAGCAGCACAGGGGGAGTCTATCAAGAGACCCAGTACTTC
-	TRBV3-1/TRBV3-2	TRBD2	TRBJ2-3	CASSYSGRTDTQYF	TGTGCCAGCAGTTATAGCGGGAGGACAGATACGCAGTATTTT
-	TRBV5-1	-	TRBJ2-6	CASSLGRTAGANVLTF	TGCGCCAGCAGCTTGGGAAGAACGGCTGGGGCCAACGTCCTGACTTTC
-	TRBV2	TRBD1	TRBJ1-5	CASLQGRNQPQHF	TGTGCCAGTTTACAGGGGCGGAATCAGCCCCAGCATTTT
-	TRBV29-1	-	TRBJ2-1	CSVFGHLNSYNEQFF	TGCAGCGTGTTCGGACACCTGAACTCCTACAATGAGCAGTTCTTC